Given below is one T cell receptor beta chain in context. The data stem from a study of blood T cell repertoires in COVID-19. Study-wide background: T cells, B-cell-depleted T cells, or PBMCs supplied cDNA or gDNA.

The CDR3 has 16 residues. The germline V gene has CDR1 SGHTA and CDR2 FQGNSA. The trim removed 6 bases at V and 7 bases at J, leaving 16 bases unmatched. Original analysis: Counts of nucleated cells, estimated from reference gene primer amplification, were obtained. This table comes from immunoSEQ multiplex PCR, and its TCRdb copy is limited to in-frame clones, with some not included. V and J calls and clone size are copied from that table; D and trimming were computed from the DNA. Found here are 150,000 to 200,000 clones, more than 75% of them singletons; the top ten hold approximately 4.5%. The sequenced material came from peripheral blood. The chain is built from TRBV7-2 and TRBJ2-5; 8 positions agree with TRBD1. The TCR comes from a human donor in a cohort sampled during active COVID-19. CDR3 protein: CASSYNYGRGLWTQYF. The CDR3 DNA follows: TGTGCCAGCAGTTACAACTATGGCAGGGGGCTGTGGACCCAGTACTTC.